A single sample gave rise to the 26 T cell receptor beta chains below, sequenced in a study of T cell responses to AZD1222 COVID-19 vaccine. Clones were read by immunoSEQ multiplex PCR, and TCRdb kept only the in-frame ones, dropping some. This table holds 140,000 to 150,000 clones, more than 80% found once. The material sequenced was peripheral blood, taken on day 0 of AZD1222 vaccination. All receptors come from an adult in good health.

The chain uses TRBV30 and TRBJ1-1; a weak D match, TRBD1 (5 bases). CDR1 is GTSNPN, CDR2 SVGIG, per germline (reference sequence). This CDR3 region has 11 residues. The V and J ends lost 4 bases and 10 bases respectively, with 13 bases between them. The CDR3 reads CAWTPGTTAFF. The DNA for the CDR3 is TGTGCCTGGACTCCGGGGACCACAGCTTTCTTT. The full variable domain, with the rest looked up from reference TRBV30 and TRBJ1-1, is SQTIHQWPATLVQPVGSPLSLECTVEGTSNPNLYWYRQAAGRGLQLLFYSVGIGQISSEVPQNLSASRPQDRQFILSSKKLLLSDSGFYLCAWTPGTTAFFGQGTRLTVV.

V and J are TRBV29-1 and TRBJ2-1, with 8 bases identical to TRBD2. The CDR3 length is 14 residues. The V gene's germline CDR1 is SQVTM and CDR2 ANQGSEA. Trimming took 3 bases from V and 7 from J; bases not matched to a gene: 8. The CDR3 sequence is CSVEWAGGGNEQFF. CDR3 nucleotide sequence: TGCAGCGTTGAGTGGGCGGGGGGAGGTAATGAGCAGTTCTTC.

The chain employs TRBV30 and TRBJ1-5; D may be TRBD1 (6 bases). This CDR3 region has 15 residues. V was cut by 1 base and J by 6 bases, with 16 bases left in between. The germline gives CDR1 GTSNPN, CDR2 SVGIG (reference sequence). CDR3 in DNA: TGTGCCTGGAGTGACGTTGGGGGCTTAAGTCAGCCCCAGCATTTT. As protein: CAWSDVGGLSQPQHF.

The chain has TRBV4-1 and TRBJ1-5, with D possibly being TRBD1 (5 bases). The V end was cut by 0 bases, the J end by 6 bases, with 12 bases between. From germline, CDR1 is MGHRA and CDR2 YSYEKL. This CDR3 contains 15 residues. The CDR3, as DNA: TGCGCCAGCAGCCAAGACGGGCAGGGACTTCAGCCCCAGCATTTT. It specifies CASSQDGQGLQPQHF.

This clone was counted once. The CDR3 protein is CASRGTFNSPLHF. The CDR3 region has the DNA TGTGCCAGCCGAGGGACCTTTAATTCACCCCTCCACTTT. V is TRBV12-3 or TRBV12-4 and J is TRBJ1-6, with D possibly being TRBD1 (5 bases). Deletions cut 8 bases from V and 6 bases from J, with 11 bases between. The CDR3 length is 13 residues.

In DNA, the CDR3 is TGTGCCAGCTCACCACCTGGCACAGATACGCAGTATTTT. Protein sequence: CASSPPGTDTQYF. The rearrangement joins TRBV18 to TRBJ2-3; D unclear. The CDR3 is 13 residues long. Trimming took off 0 bases at V and 1 base at J, with 2 bases between the two ends. Looked up from germline, CDR1 is KGHSH and CDR2 is LQKENI.

The J gene is TRBJ2-7, the V gene TRBV6-5; D ambiguous. The CDR3 loop spans 13 amino acids. Trimming removed 4 bases from V and 5 bases from J, with 12 bases in between. Germline CDR1 reads MNHEY; CDR2 reads SVGAGI. The DNA of the CDR3 is TGTGCCAGCAGTTCATCCAACGAGCACGAGCAGTACTTC. Its protein is CASSSSNEHEQYF.

J is TRBJ2-7 and V is TRBV28, with 9 bases that match TRBD1. V lost 6 bases and J lost 7; bases outside the gene matches: 10. Germline CDR1 reads MDHEN; CDR2 reads SYDVKM. The CDR3 contains 14 residues. The CDR3 region has the DNA TGTGCCAGCAGCCCCGCCGGGACAGGGTCTGAGCAGTACTTC. Its translation is CASSPAGTGSEQYF.

The V and J genes are TRBV12-5 and TRBJ1-2, with TRBD1 matching over 8 bases. Germline V gene data show CDR1 as LGHNT and CDR2 as FRNRAP. Trimming took 6 bases from V and 7 from J; bases not matched to a gene: 4. The CDR3 loop spans 12 amino acids. CDR3 coding DNA: TGTGCTAGTGGGACAGGGGTTGGTGGCTACACCTTC. This sequence encodes CASGTGVGGYTF.

This chain uses TRBV27 with TRBJ2-7; the match to TRBD2 covers 8 bases. The CDR3 has 12 residues. The junction had 1 base not matched to a gene; V was cut back by 5 bases and J by 4 bases. CDR1 is MNHEY and CDR2 is SMNVEV in the germline V gene (reference sequence). The DNA of the CDR3 is TGTGCCAGCAGTATAGCGGGGTACGAGCAGTACTTC. Amino acid sequence: CASSIAGYEQYF.

The V gene is TRBV2, the J gene TRBJ2-7, with D unclear. Trimming removed 7 bases at V and 3 bases at J, with 10 bases between. This CDR3 has 12 residues. Germline V gene sequence: CDR1 SNHLY, CDR2 FYNNEI. CDR3 sequence (DNA): TGTGCCAGCAAGAACAGCTACTACGAGCAGTACTTC. It is translated as CASKNSYYEQYF. Variable domain in full (rest from reference TRBV2 and TRBJ2-7): EPEVTQTPSHQVTQMGQEVILRCVPISNHLYFYWYRQILGQKVEFLVSFYNNEISEKSEIFDDQFSVERPDGSNFTLKIRSTKLEDSAMYFCASKNSYYEQYFGPGTRLTVT.

This chain connects TRBV3-1 (or the pseudogene TRBV3-2) to TRBJ1-1; tentatively, D is TRBD1 (5 bases). CDR3 length: 14 residues. Germline V gives CDR1 LGHDT, CDR2 YNNKEL (reference sequence). Between the trimmed V and J ends, which lost 5 bases and 0 bases, there was a span of 10 bases. The DNA of the CDR3 is TGTGCCAGCAGCTCGGGGCAGTTGAACACTGAAGCTTTCTTT. Translation: CASSSGQLNTEAFF.

The chain carries TRBV12-3 or TRBV12-4 and TRBJ2-7; D uncertain. The length of the CDR3 is 11 residues. Trimming removed 3 bases at V and 6 bases at J, with 6 bases between. CDR3 protein: CASSFSAEQYF. The CDR3 DNA reads as TGTGCCAGCAGTTTTTCCGCCGAGCAGTACTTC.

The V and J genes are TRBV4-1 and TRBJ2-3, with unresolved D. Trimming took 4 bases from V and 2 from J, leaving 7 bases between them. Germline V CDR1 and CDR2: MGHRA, YSYEKL. This CDR3 region has 13 residues. For the CDR3, the DNA is TGCGCCAGCAGCCCGAGGTTCACAGATACGCAGTATTTT. It specifies CASSPRFTDTQYF.

This clone was detected only a few times. The rearrangement links TRBV7-8 to TRBJ2-2; D not resolved. The germline V gene encodes CDR1 SGHVS and CDR2 FQNEAQ. The length of the CDR3 is 14 residues. The V and J ends lost 6 bases and 2 bases respectively, with 10 bases between them. CDR3 region: CASRDWLNTGELFF. CDR3 DNA: TGTGCCAGCAGAGACTGGCTAAACACCGGGGAGCTGTTTTTT.

The V gene is TRBV5-5, the J gene TRBJ2-1; D unresolved. The CDR3 spans 15 residues. Per germline, CDR1 SGHKS and CDR2 YYEKEE (reference sequence). Trimming removed 2 bases from V and 0 bases from J, with 9 bases in between. The CDR3: CASSFRLTSYNEQFF. The CDR3 nucleotides read TGTGCCAGCAGCTTCCGGCTAACCTCCTACAATGAGCAGTTCTTC.

This rearrangement joins TRBV6-1 to TRBJ2-7; D is perhaps TRBD2 (6 bases). The V and J ends lost 0 bases and 2 bases respectively, with 14 bases between them. The CDR3 has 16 amino acids. Germline-derived CDR1 and CDR2 are MNHNS and SASEGT. The CDR3 reads CASSEAWGLGPYEQYF. CDR3 bases: TGTGCCAGCAGTGAAGCTTGGGGACTCGGTCCCTACGAGCAGTACTTC.

This chain joins TRBV7-9 and TRBJ1-1, with unresolved D. The V end was cut by 1 base, the J end by 6 bases, with 6 bases between. This CDR3 region has 12 residues. Germline CDR1 reads SEHNR; CDR2 reads FQNEAQ (reference sequence). The CDR3 DNA reads as TGTGCCAGCAGCTTAGAAGGGCCTGAAGCTTTCTTT. Translated: CASSLEGPEAFF.

This clone came up a few times. CDR3: CASSPSRVTNTEAFF. CDR3 DNA sequence: TGTGCCAGCAGTCCGTCCCGGGTGACGAACACTGAAGCTTTCTTT. The chain couples TRBV27 to TRBJ1-1; D unresolved. V was pared by 5 bases and J by 1 base, with 14 bases between. CDR1 and CDR2 (germline): MNHEY, SMNVEV (reference sequence). The CDR3 contains 15 residues.

This chain joins TRBV15 and TRBJ2-3; 8 bases match TRBD2. The ends lost 3 bases at V and 4 bases at J; junction bases unmatched: 12. The CDR3 sequence is 17 residues long. CDR1 and CDR2 (germline): LNHNV, YYDKDF (reference sequence). The CDR3 coding sequence is TGTGCCACCAGCAGGCATTCTCGAGCGGGAGTTCCAGATACGCAGTATTTT. Protein: CATSRHSRAGVPDTQYF.

V and J are TRBV10-3 and TRBJ2-7; D could derive from TRBD1 or TRBD2 (5 bases each). Between the trimmed V and J ends, which lost 4 bases and 3 bases, there was a span of 16 bases. This CDR3 is built from 15 residues. Germline values: CDR1 ENHRY, CDR2 SYGVKD. The CDR3 nucleotides are TGTGCCATCAGTGCCGGGACCCAGCCCCGCTACGAGCAGTACTTC. Amino acid sequence: CAISAGTQPRYEQYF.

The genes are TRBV30 and TRBJ1-2; D ambiguous. This CDR3 spans 14 amino acids. Germline V lookup: CDR1 GTSNPN, CDR2 SVGIG (reference sequence). The V and J ends lost 3 bases and 2 bases respectively, with 13 bases between them. The CDR3 sequence: CAWSVGRGNYGYTF. The DNA for the CDR3 is TGTGCCTGGAGCGTAGGAAGAGGAAACTATGGCTACACCTTC.

The J gene is TRBJ2-3, the V gene TRBV27; weak D call: TRBD1 (5 bases). Germline V CDR1 and CDR2: MNHEY, SMNVEV (reference sequence). This CDR3 contains 12 residues. Trimming stripped 4 bases from V and 13 bases from J, with 15 bases between. Written as DNA, the CDR3 is TGTGCCAGCAGTTCTCTTAGGGGCGCCGAGTATTTT. Its protein product is CASSSLRGAEYF.

The chain employs TRBV28 and TRBJ1-2, with D possibly matching TRBD1 (5 bases). Germline CDR1 reads MDHEN; CDR2 reads SYDVKM. V dropped 8 bases and J dropped 0 bases, with 19 bases sitting between them. The CDR3 is 16 amino acids. This CDR3 is CASGSRAGPANYGYTF. DNA of the CDR3: TGTGCCAGCGGGAGTAGAGCAGGGCCCGCTAACTATGGCTACACCTTC.

V is TRBV18 and J is TRBJ1-2, with 11 positions matching TRBD1. V trimming: 6 bases; J trimming: 8 bases; junction bases outside the gene matches: 11. The CDR3 runs to 15 residues. Germline CDR1 and CDR2: KGHSH and LQKENI. The CDR3 sequence is CASSPGTGGVGGYTF. The CDR3 region has the DNA TGTGCCAGCTCTCCCGGGACAGGGGGAGTAGGCGGCTACACCTTC.

The chain joins TRBV14 to TRBJ1-2; 9 nucleotides match TRBD1. The junction had 7 bases not matched to a gene; V was cut back by 4 bases and J by 7 bases. The CDR3 contains 14 residues. Per germline, CDR1 SGHDN and CDR2 FVKESK. The CDR3: CASSPGQGTGGYTF. Written as DNA, the CDR3 is TGTGCCAGCAGCCCCGGACAGGGGACGGGTGGCTACACCTTC.